Shown below are 30 T cell receptor beta chains from a single sample sequenced in a study of naive and memory T cell subsets. Both TRBC1 and TRBC2 were covered by a beta constant-region primer of two equimolar oligonucleotides. Each CDR3 protein is one row after TCRdb ran MiXCR on the UMI-ligation and nested PCR reads. The sample carries 130,000 to 150,000 distinct CDR3 sequences, approximately 15% recorded once. The sequenced sample was naive CD4+ T cells from blood. These receptors were taken from a human donor in good health.

The V and J genes are TRBV5-1 and TRBJ2-5; D is perhaps TRBD2 (5 bases). CDR1 SGHRS and CDR2 YFSETQ come from the germline V gene. V was shortened by 0 bases and J by 5 bases, with 11 bases between the two germline ends. The CDR3 has 14 amino acids. CDR3 DNA: TGCGCCAGCAGCTTGGACCTAGCCTACGAGACCCAGTACTTC. Translation: CASSLDLAYETQYF.

The chain uses TRBV7-7 and TRBJ2-2; D is unclear. V lost 5 bases, J lost 5 bases, and 21 bases lay in between. Germline loops: CDR1 SSHAT, CDR2 FNYEAQ (reference sequence). This CDR3 region has 17 residues. The CDR3 DNA is TGTGCCAGCAGCCCGAGAAGTGGTACGGCAAGGACCGGGGAGCTGTTTTTT. It encodes CASSPRSGTARTGELFF. The full variable domain, its missing parts supplied by reference TRBV7-7 and TRBJ2-2, is GAGVSQSPRYKVTKRGQDVTLRCDPISSHATLYWYQQALGQGPEFLTYFNYEAQPDKSGLPSDRFSAERPEGSISTLTIQRTEQRDSAMYRCASSPRSGTARTGELFFGEGSRLTVL.

This clonotype was counted a few times. The chain is built from TRBV24-1 and TRBJ2-2, with 9 bases aligning to TRBD1. CDR3 length: 14 residues. CDR1 and CDR2 from the germline V gene are KGHDR and SFDVKD. Trimming at V came to 6 bases and at J to 3 bases, leaving 1 base not matched to a gene. CDR3 residues: CATSRTGDTGELFF. The DNA for the CDR3 is TGTGCCACCAGTCGGACAGGGGACACCGGGGAGCTGTTTTTT.

There are many counts of this clonotype. V usage is TRBV11-1 and J usage is TRBJ2-7; 9 bases map to TRBD1. Germline CDR1 is SGHAT and CDR2 is FQDESV (reference sequence). The CDR3 has 14 amino acids. V lost 3 bases, J lost 1 base, and 1 base stayed unmatched. CDR3 nucleotide sequence: TGTGCCAGCAGCTTGGACAGGGGATCCTACGAGCAGTACTTC. Protein: CASSLDRGSYEQYF. Using reference TRBV11-1 and TRBJ2-7 for the parts outside the CDR3, the full variable domain is EAEVAQSPRYKITEKSQAVAFWCDPISGHATLYWYRQILGQGPELLVQFQDESVVDDSQLPKDRFSAERLKGVDSTLKIQPAELGDSAMYLCASSLDRGSYEQYFGPGTRLTVT.

In this sample, this clonotype turned up a few times. This chain joins TRBV11-2 and TRBJ2-7; 10 bases agree with TRBD1. Germline V gene lookup returns CDR1 SGHAT and CDR2 FQNNGV. J was trimmed by 0 bases and V by 3 bases; bases with no gene match: 8. The CDR3 is 17 amino acids. The CDR3 loop reads CASSLHIRDRGSYEQYF. CDR3 DNA: TGTGCCAGCAGCTTGCACATCCGGGACAGGGGCTCCTACGAGCAGTACTTC.

This clonotype came up many times. The chain uses TRBV5-1 and TRBJ2-3; no definite D call. Germline V CDR1 and CDR2: SGHRS, YFSETQ. The CDR3 totals 13 residues. V was pared by 0 bases and J by 4 bases, with 6 bases between. DNA of the CDR3: TGCGCCAGCAGCTTGGGTCTAGCAGATACGCAGTATTTT. Translating it yields CASSLGLADTQYF.

This clonotype was seen a few times. The rearrangement joins TRBV6-2 or TRBV6-3 to TRBJ2-1, with D uncertain. This CDR3 is 11 amino acids long. The V gene lost 6 bases and the J gene lost 10 bases, with 10 bases spanning the gap. Germline lookup yields CDR1 MNHEY and CDR2 SVGEGT. Written as DNA, the CDR3 is TGTGCCAGCAGCCGGCGGTCCGAGCAGTTCTTC. Amino acids: CASSRRSEQFF.

The chain couples TRBV6-1 to TRBJ2-7; possibly TRBD1 for D (6 bases). Germline V gives CDR1 MNHNS, CDR2 SASEGT. V lost 6 bases, J lost 4 bases, and 25 bases lay in between. CDR3 length: 17 amino acids. CDR3 sequence: CASSSFSRQGMRYEQYF. DNA of the CDR3: TGTGCCAGCAGCTCCTTTTCACGCCAGGGGATGCGGTACGAGCAGTACTTC.

This clonotype has only a few counts. The CDR3, as DNA: TGTGCCAGCAGTTTAAGTTTCGGCGGGAGCACAGATACGCAGTATTTT. Translating it yields CASSLSFGGSTDTQYF. The chain has TRBV12-3 or TRBV12-4 and TRBJ2-3; TRBD2 is a possible D gene (5 bases). The CDR3 totals 16 residues. V lost 2 bases and J lost 0, with 12 bases in between.

The V call is TRBV4-1, the J call TRBJ2-7; 8 bases map to TRBD1. There are 15 residues in the CDR3. V shed 4 bases and J 1 base; nucleotides not matched to a gene: 6. CDR1 and CDR2 (germline): MGHRA, YSYEKL. The CDR3 loop is CASSLETGDSYEQYF. CDR3 sequence (DNA): TGCGCCAGCAGCCTCGAGACAGGGGATTCCTACGAGCAGTACTTC.

The rearrangement uses TRBV12-3 or TRBV12-4 and TRBJ1-2; D call uncertain. The CDR3 is 14 residues long. Trimming cost V 3 bases and J 7 bases, with 15 bases left between them. This CDR3 is CASSFRGKTGGYTF. CDR3 coding DNA: TGTGCCAGCAGTTTCCGGGGAAAAACGGGTGGCTACACCTTC.

This clonotype was detected only a few times. The chain is built from TRBV5-1 and TRBJ2-5; weak D call: TRBD2 (5 bases). Germline assignment: CDR1 SGHRS and CDR2 YFSETQ. CDR3 size: 14 residues. V lost 0 bases to trimming and J lost 5 bases, with 11 bases between them. The CDR3 sequence: CASSLAGLEETQYF. CDR3 bases: TGCGCCAGCAGCTTGGCAGGACTGGAGGAGACCCAGTACTTC. Full variable domain (remainder filled in from reference TRBV5-1 and TRBJ2-5): KAGVTQTPRYLIKTRGQQVTLSCSPISGHRSVSWYQQTPGQGLQFLFEYFSETQRNKGNFPGRFSGRQFSNSRSEMNVSTLELGDSALYLCASSLAGLEETQYFGPGTRLLVL.

CDR3 in DNA: TGTGCCAGCAGCCATGTAGCGGGTGGCTACAATGAGCAGTTCTTC. Translated, it gives CASSHVAGGYNEQFF. The chain joins TRBV4-2 to TRBJ2-1, with 7 bases aligning to TRBD2. Trimming cost V 3 bases and J 3 bases; bases outside gene matches: 5. Germline V CDR1 and CDR2: LGHNA, YNFKEQ. The CDR3 runs to 15 residues.

This clonotype has only a few counts. The chain recombines TRBV7-3 with TRBJ1-1; D remains ambiguous. Germline CDR1 is SGHTA and CDR2 is FQGTGA. The CDR3 totals 13 residues. Trimming pared 1 base from V and 1 base from J, leaving 4 bases between. The CDR3 spells CASSLSRNTEAFF. CDR3 bases: TGTGCCAGCAGCTTAAGTAGGAACACTGAAGCTTTCTTT.

The V gene is TRBV10-3, the J gene TRBJ2-7; D possibly corresponds to TRBD2 (5 bases). The V and J ends lost 6 bases and 4 bases respectively, with 16 bases between them. The CDR3 contains 14 residues. CDR1 is ENHRY and CDR2 is SYGVKD in the germline V gene. In DNA, the CDR3 is TGTGCCATCAGCCTCGCTGGAGGATTATACGAGCAGTACTTC. Its translation: CAISLAGGLYEQYF.

The chain carries TRBV5-1 and TRBJ2-1, with TRBD1 as a possible D gene (5 bases). CDR1 and CDR2 from the germline V gene are SGHRS and YFSETQ. V lost 0 bases, J lost 9 bases, and 13 bases lay in between. CDR3 length: 14 amino acids. CDR3 in DNA: TGCGCCAGCAGCTTGGTCCCGACAGACAGTGAGCAGTTCTTC. The encoded protein is CASSLVPTDSEQFF.

This rearrangement joins TRBV5-1 to TRBJ2-1, with 8 bases matching TRBD2. Germline V gives CDR1 SGHRS, CDR2 YFSETQ. This CDR3 comprises 15 residues. The trim removed 1 base at V and 2 bases at J, leaving 2 bases unmatched. The CDR3 nucleotides read TGCGCCAGCAGCTTGATAGCGGGAACCTACAATGAGCAGTTCTTC. Translated, it gives CASSLIAGTYNEQFF.

V gene TRBV20-1 combines with J gene TRBJ2-7; D unclear. CDR1 and CDR2 (germline): DFQATT, SNEGSKA (reference sequence). The CDR3 runs 15 residues. Trimming removed 0 bases from V and 0 bases from J, with 12 bases in between. This CDR3 is CSARDLALSSYEQYF. CDR3 bases: TGCAGTGCTAGAGATTTGGCGCTAAGCTCCTACGAGCAGTACTTC.

This clonotype has just a few counts. This chain links TRBV20-1 with TRBJ1-2; no definite D call. The CDR3 has 12 amino acids. Per germline, CDR1 DFQATT and CDR2 SNEGSKA (reference sequence). The V gene lost 3 bases and the J gene lost 6 bases, with 11 bases spanning the gap. This CDR3 reads CSASALADGYTF. CDR3 sequence (DNA): TGCAGTGCTAGCGCCTTGGCAGATGGCTACACCTTC.

The chain uses TRBV6-6 and TRBJ2-6; no clear D. Germline CDR1 MNHNY, CDR2 SVGAGI (reference sequence). The CDR3 length is 15 residues. Trimming removed 5 bases at V and 0 bases at J, with 8 bases between. The CDR3, as DNA: TGTGCCAGCAGTACCACACCCTCTGGGGCCAACGTCCTGACTTTC. It is translated as CASSTTPSGANVLTF.

This clonotype came up a few times. J is TRBJ2-3 and V is TRBV12-3 or TRBV12-4; D is possibly TRBD1 (5 bases). CDR3 length: 15 amino acids. The V end was cut by 6 bases, the J end by 2 bases, with 15 bases between. The CDR3 region is CASSSRRTLTDTQYF. Here the CDR3 DNA reads TGTGCCAGCAGCTCCCGAAGGACACTCACAGATACGCAGTATTTT.

This clonotype has a handful of counts. V is TRBV30 and J is TRBJ2-5, with 9 bases that match TRBD2. From germline, CDR1 is GTSNPN and CDR2 SVGIG (reference sequence). J gave up 5 bases and V 2 bases, and 6 bases lay outside the gene matches. This CDR3 comprises 14 residues. The CDR3, as DNA: TGTGCCTGGAGTAGGGGACTAGCTGGCGAGACCCAGTACTTC. It is translated as CAWSRGLAGETQYF.

The chain recombines TRBV7-9 with TRBJ2-1, with D unclear. Looked up from germline, CDR1 is SEHNR and CDR2 is FQNEAQ (reference sequence). This CDR3 contains 14 residues. V dropped 4 bases and J dropped 8 bases, with 15 bases sitting between them. As DNA, the CDR3 is TGTGCCAGCAGCTGGACCCTAGTTGGGGATGAGCAGTTCTTC. Residues: CASSWTLVGDEQFF.

A few counts support this clonotype. This chain links TRBV5-1 with TRBJ2-7, with D maybe TRBD1 (5 bases). With 4 bases removed from V and 6 bases from J, the gap between germline ends came to 17 bases. The CDR3 is 14 amino acids. Germline CDR1 and CDR2: SGHRS and YFSETQ. The CDR3 nucleotides read TGCGCCAGCAGCGTGGGGCAACCGACTTCCGAGCAGTACTTC. It encodes CASSVGQPTSEQYF.

In this sample, this clonotype turned up a few times. The rearrangement links TRBV7-8 to TRBJ2-5, with D possibly matching TRBD2 (6 bases). The V gene lost 6 bases and the J gene lost 2 bases, with 10 bases spanning the gap. Per germline, CDR1 SGHVS and CDR2 FQNEAQ. The CDR3 is made up of 13 amino acids. The CDR3 sequence: CASRGGRQETQYF. The CDR3 region has the DNA TGTGCCAGCAGGGGGGGTCGACAAGAGACCCAGTACTTC.

V gene TRBV5-1 combines with J gene TRBJ2-7; TRBD1 agrees at 7 bases. This CDR3 is 14 amino acids long. Germline CDR1 reads SGHRS; CDR2 reads YFSETQ. Unmatched junction bases numbered 7, after V lost 4 bases and J lost 3 bases. The CDR3 loop is CASSLQGIVYEQYF. The CDR3 nucleotides read TGCGCCAGCAGCCTACAGGGGATCGTCTACGAGCAGTACTTC.

At least ten counts were recorded for this clonotype. The chain couples TRBV5-1 to TRBJ2-5, with D perhaps matching TRBD1 or TRBD2 (5 bases each). The CDR3 contains 14 residues. The germline V gene encodes CDR1 SGHRS and CDR2 YFSETQ. V lost 1 base, J lost 5 bases, and 12 bases lay in between. The CDR3 nucleotides are TGCGCCAGCAGCTTGACTGGGGGAGAGGAGACCCAGTACTTC. The encoded protein is CASSLTGGEETQYF.

This clonotype was detected many times. The J gene is TRBJ2-5, the V gene TRBV7-9; no clear D gene. The CDR3 has 13 amino acids. CDR1 is SEHNR and CDR2 is FQNEAQ in the germline V gene (reference sequence). Deletions cut 6 bases from V and 1 base from J, with 9 bases between. CDR3 region: CASSFPPQETQYF. The CDR3 DNA reads TGTGCCAGCAGTTTCCCCCCCCAAGAGACCCAGTACTTC.

This clonotype occurred a few times. The CDR3 spells CASSQFGTTLYEQYF. DNA for the CDR3: TGTGCCAGCAGCCAGTTCGGGACTACCCTCTACGAGCAGTACTTC. This chain uses TRBV14 with TRBJ2-7; the match to TRBD2 covers 7 bases. The CDR3 spans 15 residues. The junction had 8 bases not matched to a gene; V was cut back by 3 bases and J by 3 bases. CDR1 is SGHDN, CDR2 FVKESK, per germline.

The V and J genes are TRBV2 and TRBJ1-1; 7 bases fit TRBD1. The CDR3 is made up of 16 amino acids. Germline V gene sequence: CDR1 SNHLY, CDR2 FYNNEI. The V segment lost 4 bases and the J segment 10 bases; nucleotides outside the gene matches: 18. The CDR3 region is CASSVEGAGIGKRAFF. DNA for the CDR3: TGTGCCAGCAGTGTCGAGGGGGCCGGAATAGGGAAAAGAGCTTTCTTT.